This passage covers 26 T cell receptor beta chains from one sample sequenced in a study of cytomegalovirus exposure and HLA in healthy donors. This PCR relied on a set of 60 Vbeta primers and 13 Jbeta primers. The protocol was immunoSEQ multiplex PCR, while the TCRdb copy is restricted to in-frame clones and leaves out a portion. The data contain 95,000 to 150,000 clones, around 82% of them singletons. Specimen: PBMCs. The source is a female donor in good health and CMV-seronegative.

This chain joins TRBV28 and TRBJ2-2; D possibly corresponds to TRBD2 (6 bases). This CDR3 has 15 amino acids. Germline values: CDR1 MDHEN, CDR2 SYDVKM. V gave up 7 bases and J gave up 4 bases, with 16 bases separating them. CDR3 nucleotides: TGTGCCAGCACTATCCAGGACTATGGCACCGGGGAGCTGTTTTTT. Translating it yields CASTIQDYGTGELFF.

DNA for the CDR3: TGTGCCACCAGCAGACTCAGTACCGGGGAGCTGTTTTTT. Translated, it gives CATSRLSTGELFF. V and J are TRBV15 and TRBJ2-2; no reliable D call. V was cut by 2 bases and J by 5 bases, with 6 bases left in between. CDR3 size: 13 residues. CDR1 is LNHNV and CDR2 is YYDKDF in the germline V gene (reference sequence). Full variable domain (rest looked up from reference TRBV15 and TRBJ2-2): DAMVIQNPRYQVTQFGKPVTLSCSQTLNHNVMYWYQQKSSQAPKLLFHYYDKDFNNEADTPDNFQSRRPNTSFCFLDIRSPGLGDTAMYLCATSRLSTGELFFGEGSRLTVL.

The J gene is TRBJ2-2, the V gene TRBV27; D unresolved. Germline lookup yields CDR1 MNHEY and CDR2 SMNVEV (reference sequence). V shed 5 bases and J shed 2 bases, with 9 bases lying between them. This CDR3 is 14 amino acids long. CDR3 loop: CASSPLFNTGELFF. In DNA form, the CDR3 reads TGTGCCAGCAGTCCCCTCTTTAACACCGGGGAGCTGTTTTTT.

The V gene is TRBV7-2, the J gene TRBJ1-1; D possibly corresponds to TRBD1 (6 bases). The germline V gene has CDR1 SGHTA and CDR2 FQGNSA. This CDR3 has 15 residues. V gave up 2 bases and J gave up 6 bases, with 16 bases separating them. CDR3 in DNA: TGTGCCAGCAGCTTACGTATGGCAGGGGTCGCTGAAGCTTTCTTT. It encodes CASSLRMAGVAEAFF.

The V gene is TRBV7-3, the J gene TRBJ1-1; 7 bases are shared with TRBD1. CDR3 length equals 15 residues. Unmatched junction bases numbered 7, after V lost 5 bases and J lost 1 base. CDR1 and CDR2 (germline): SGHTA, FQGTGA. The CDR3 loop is CASSPEGQRNTEAFF. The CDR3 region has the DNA TGTGCCAGCAGCCCGGAGGGACAGCGGAACACTGAAGCTTTCTTT.

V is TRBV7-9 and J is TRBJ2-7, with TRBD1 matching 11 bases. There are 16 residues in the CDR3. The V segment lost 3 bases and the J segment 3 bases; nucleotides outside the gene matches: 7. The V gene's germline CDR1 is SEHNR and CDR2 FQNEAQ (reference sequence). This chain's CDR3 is CASSLWTGGIHYEQYF. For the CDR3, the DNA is TGTGCCAGCAGCTTGTGGACAGGGGGCATTCACTACGAGCAGTACTTC.

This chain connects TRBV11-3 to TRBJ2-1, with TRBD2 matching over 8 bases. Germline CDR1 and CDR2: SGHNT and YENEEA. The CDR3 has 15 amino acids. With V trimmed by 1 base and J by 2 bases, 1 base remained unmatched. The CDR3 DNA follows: TGTGCCAGCAGCTTAGTGACTAGCGCCTACAATGAGCAGTTCTTC. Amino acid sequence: CASSLVTSAYNEQFF.

CDR3 in amino acids: CASSEGGGLNYGYTF. The CDR3 DNA is TGTGCCAGCAGTGAAGGCGGGGGCCTTAACTATGGCTACACCTTC. The chain uses TRBV2 and TRBJ1-2; D is perhaps TRBD1 (6 bases). With 1 base removed from V and 1 base from J, the gap between germline ends came to 10 bases. The CDR3 has 15 amino acids. Germline V gives CDR1 SNHLY, CDR2 FYNNEI.

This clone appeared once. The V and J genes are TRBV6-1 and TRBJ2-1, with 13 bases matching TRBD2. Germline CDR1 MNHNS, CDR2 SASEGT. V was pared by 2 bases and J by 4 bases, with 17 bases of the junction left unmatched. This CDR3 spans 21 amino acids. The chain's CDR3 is CASSEQVGGLAGLGDYNEQFF. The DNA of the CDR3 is TGTGCCAGCAGTGAACAGGTTGGGGGACTAGCGGGATTGGGGGATTACAATGAGCAGTTCTTC.

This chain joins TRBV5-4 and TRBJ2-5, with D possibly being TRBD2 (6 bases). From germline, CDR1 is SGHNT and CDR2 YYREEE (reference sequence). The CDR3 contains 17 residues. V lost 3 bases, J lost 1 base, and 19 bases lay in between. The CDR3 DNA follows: TGTGCCAGCAGCTCCCCGCTAGCGTGGGAAGCCCAAGAGACCCAGTACTTC. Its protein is CASSSPLAWEAQETQYF.

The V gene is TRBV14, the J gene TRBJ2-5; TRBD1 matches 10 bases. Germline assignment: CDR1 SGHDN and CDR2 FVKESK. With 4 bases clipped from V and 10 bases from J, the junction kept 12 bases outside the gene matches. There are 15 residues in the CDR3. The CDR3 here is CASSPLTGGETYQYF. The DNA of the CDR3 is TGTGCCAGCAGCCCCCTGACAGGGGGCGAAACCTACCAGTACTTC.

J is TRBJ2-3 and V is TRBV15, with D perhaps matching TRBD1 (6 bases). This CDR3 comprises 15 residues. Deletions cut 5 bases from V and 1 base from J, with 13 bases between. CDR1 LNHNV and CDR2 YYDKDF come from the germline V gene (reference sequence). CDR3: CATSGTQGRTDTQYF. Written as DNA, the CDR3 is TGTGCCACCAGCGGGACACAGGGCCGCACAGATACGCAGTATTTT.

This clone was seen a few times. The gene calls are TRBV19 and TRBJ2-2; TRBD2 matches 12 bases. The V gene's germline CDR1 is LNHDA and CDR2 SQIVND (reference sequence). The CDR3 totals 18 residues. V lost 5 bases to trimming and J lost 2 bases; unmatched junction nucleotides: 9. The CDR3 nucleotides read TGTGCCAGTAGTCTCCGCCCTAGCGGGGGGGCTAACACCGGGGAGCTGTTTTTT. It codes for CASSLRPSGGANTGELFF.

The CDR3, as DNA: TGTGCCAGCAGTGCCGGGACAGGGTCGAACACCGGGGAGCTGTTTTTT. This gives the protein CASSAGTGSNTGELFF. The V gene is TRBV2, the J gene TRBJ2-2; 9 bases line up with TRBD1. Germline CDR1 is SNHLY and CDR2 is FYNNEI. Trimming took 4 bases from V and 0 from J; bases not matched to a gene: 3. The CDR3 is made up of 16 amino acids.

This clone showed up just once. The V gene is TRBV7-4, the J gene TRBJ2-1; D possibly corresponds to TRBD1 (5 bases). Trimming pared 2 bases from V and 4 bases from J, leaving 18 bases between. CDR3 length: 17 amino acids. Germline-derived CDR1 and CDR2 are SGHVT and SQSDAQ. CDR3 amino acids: CASSLRGKYRMYNEQFF. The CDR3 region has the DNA TGTGCCAGCAGCTTAAGGGGTAAGTACAGGATGTACAATGAGCAGTTCTTC.

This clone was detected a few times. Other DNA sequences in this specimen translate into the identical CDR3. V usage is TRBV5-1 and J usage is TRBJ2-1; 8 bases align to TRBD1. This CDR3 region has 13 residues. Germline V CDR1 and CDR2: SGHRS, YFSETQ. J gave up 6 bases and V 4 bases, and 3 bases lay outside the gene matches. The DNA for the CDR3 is TGCGCCAGCAGCCGAACAGGGGGCAATGAGCAGTTCTTC. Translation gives CASSRTGGNEQFF.

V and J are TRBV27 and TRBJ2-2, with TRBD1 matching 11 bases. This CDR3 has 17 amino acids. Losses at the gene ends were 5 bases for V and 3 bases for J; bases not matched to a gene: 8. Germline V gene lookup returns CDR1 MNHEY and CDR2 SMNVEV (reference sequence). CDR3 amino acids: CASSKDRGRVHTGELFF. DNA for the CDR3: TGTGCCAGCAGTAAGGACAGGGGGCGAGTACACACCGGGGAGCTGTTTTTT.

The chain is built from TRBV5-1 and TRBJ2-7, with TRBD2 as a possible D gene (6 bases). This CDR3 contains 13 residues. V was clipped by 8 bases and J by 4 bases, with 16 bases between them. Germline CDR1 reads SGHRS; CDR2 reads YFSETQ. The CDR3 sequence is CASTRDGLYEQYF. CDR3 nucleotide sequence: TGCGCCAGTACGCGGGACGGATTATACGAGCAGTACTTC.

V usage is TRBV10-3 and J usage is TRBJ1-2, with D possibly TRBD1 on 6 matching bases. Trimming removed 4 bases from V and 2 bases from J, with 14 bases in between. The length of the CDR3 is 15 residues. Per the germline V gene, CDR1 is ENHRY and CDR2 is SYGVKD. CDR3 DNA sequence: TGTGCCATCAGTGTTACGGCAGGGGCGAACTATGGCTACACCTTC. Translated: CAISVTAGANYGYTF.

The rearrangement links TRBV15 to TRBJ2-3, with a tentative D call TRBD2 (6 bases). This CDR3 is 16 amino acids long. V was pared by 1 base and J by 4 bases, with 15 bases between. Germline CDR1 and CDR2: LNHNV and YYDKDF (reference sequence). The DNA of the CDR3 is TGTGCCACCAGCAGAGGTGCTAGCGCCAGCTCAGATACGCAGTATTTT. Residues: CATSRGASASSDTQYF.

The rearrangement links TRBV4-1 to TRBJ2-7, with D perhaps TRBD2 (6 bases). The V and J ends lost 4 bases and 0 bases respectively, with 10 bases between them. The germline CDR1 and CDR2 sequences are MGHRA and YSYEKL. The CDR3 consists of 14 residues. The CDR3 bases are TGCGCCAGCAGCCTCGGAGGGAGCTCCTACGAGCAGTACTTC. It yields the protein CASSLGGSSYEQYF.

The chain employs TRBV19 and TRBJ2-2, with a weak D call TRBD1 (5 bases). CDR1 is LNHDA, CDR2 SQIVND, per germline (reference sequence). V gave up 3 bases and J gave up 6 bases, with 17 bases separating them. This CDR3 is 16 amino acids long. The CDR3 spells CASSIGYRRSAGELFF. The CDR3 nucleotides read TGTGCCAGTAGTATTGGTTACAGGCGGTCGGCCGGGGAGCTGTTTTTT.

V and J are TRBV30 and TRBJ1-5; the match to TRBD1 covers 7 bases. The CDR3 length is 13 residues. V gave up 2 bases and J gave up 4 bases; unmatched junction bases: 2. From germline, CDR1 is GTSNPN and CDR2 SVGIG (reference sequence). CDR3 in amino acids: CAWSLQGNQPQHF. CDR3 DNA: TGTGCCTGGAGTCTACAGGGGAATCAGCCCCAGCATTTT.

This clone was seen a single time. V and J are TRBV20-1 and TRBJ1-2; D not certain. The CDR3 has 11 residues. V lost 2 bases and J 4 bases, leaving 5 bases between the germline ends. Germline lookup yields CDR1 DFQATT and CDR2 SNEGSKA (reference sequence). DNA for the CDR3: TGCAGTGCTAGATCTGTCTATGGCTACACCTTC. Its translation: CSARSVYGYTF.

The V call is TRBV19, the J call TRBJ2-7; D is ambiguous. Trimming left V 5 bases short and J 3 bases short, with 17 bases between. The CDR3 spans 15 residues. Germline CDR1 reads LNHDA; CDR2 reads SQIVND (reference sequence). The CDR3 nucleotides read TGTGCCAGTAGTCCAAAGGCTGGGCCGAGCTACGAGCAGTACTTC. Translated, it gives CASSPKAGPSYEQYF.

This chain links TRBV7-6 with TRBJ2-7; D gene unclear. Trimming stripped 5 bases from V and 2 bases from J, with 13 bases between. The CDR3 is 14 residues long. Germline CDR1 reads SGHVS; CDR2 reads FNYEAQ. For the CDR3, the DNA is TGTGCCAGCAGCGTGACCCAGGCAGCCTACGAGCAGTACTTC. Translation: CASSVTQAAYEQYF.